The present T cell receptor (beta chain) was sequenced within a study of T cell repertoires in cytomegalovirus infection. Study-level background: The authors relied on CMV epitopes, both recently identified HLA-C-restricted and well-studied HLA-B-restricted.

This clonotype occurred many times. Its antigen is unidentified. The study's findings and limits: Cumulated frequencies of public TCR beta families served to identify carriers of CMV plus the relevant HLA.

CDR1 SGHTA and CDR2 FQGNSA come from the germline V gene. The J segment lost 8 bases and the V segment lost 5 bases, leaving 8 bases of the junction unmatched. There are 14 residues in the CDR3. TCRdb ran MiXCR on the reads and lists one entry per CDR3 protein. The table lists fewer than 1,000,000 distinct CDR3 sequences, around 29% of them singletons. The sequence was collected from a human donor in good health (CMV status not recorded). Some clones in this sample may be carry-over from other donors' samples. Sequencing was performed on cultured CD8+ T cells from PBMCs, taken from culture after CMV antigen stimulation. The V call is TRBV7-2, the J call TRBJ1-1, with TRBD1 matching 10 bases. The CDR3 coding sequence is TGTGCCAGCAGCCCGGACAGGGGGGATGTAGAAGCTTTCTTT. This gives the protein CASSPDRGDVEAFF.